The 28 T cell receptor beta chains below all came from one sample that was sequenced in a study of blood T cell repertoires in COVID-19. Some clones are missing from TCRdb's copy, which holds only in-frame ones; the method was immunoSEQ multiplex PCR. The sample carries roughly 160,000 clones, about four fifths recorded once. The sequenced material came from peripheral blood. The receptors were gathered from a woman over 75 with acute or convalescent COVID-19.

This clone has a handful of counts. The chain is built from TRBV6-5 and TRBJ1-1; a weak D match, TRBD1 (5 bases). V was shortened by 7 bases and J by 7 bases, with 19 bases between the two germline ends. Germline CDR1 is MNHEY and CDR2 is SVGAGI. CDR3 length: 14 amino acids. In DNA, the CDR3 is TGTGCCAGCAAATCAGGGCGACTCTTCGATGAAGCTTTCTTT. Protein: CASKSGRLFDEAFF.

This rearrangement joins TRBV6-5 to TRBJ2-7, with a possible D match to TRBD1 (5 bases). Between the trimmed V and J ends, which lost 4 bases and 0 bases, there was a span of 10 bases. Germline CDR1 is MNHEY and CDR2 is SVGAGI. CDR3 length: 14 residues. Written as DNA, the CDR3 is TGTGCCAGCAGTTTAGGGGCGAGCTCCTACGAGCAGTACTTC. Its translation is CASSLGASSYEQYF.

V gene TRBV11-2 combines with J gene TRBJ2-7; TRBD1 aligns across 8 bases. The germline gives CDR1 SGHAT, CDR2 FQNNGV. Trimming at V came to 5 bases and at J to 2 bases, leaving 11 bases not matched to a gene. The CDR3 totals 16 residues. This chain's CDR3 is CASSDRGAGGAYEQYF. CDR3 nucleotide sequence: TGTGCCAGCAGCGATAGAGGAGCAGGGGGCGCCTACGAGCAGTACTTC.

The CDR3 is CASSYPGSAYEQYF. For the CDR3, the DNA is TGTGCCAGCAGTTATCCCGGGTCCGCCTACGAGCAGTACTTC. The V and J genes are TRBV28 and TRBJ2-7; D is unresolved. The CDR3 has 14 amino acids. The germline CDR1 and CDR2 sequences are MDHEN and SYDVKM. With 4 bases removed from V and 2 bases from J, the gap between germline ends came to 12 bases. The complete variable domain, with remaining parts taken from reference TRBV28 and TRBJ2-7, reads DVKVTQSSRYLVKRTGEKVFLECVQDMDHENMFWYRQDPGLGLRLIYFSYDVKMKEKGDIPEGYSVSREKKERFSLILESASTNQTSMYLCASSYPGSAYEQYFGPGTRLTVT.

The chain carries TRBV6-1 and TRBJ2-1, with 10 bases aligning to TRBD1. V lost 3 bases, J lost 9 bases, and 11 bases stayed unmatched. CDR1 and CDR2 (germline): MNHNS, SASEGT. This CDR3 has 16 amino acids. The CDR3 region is CASSDHGTGASGEQFF. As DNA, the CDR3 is TGTGCCAGCAGTGATCATGGGACAGGGGCTTCTGGTGAGCAGTTCTTC.

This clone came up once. CDR3 coding DNA: TGTGCCAGCAGTTTAAAGTGGAGGGGTTCAGAGACCCAGTACTTC. Amino acids: CASSLKWRGSETQYF. The chain links TRBV28 to TRBJ2-5, with D perhaps matching TRBD2 (6 bases). Germline CDR1 reads MDHEN; CDR2 reads SYDVKM. The CDR3 is 15 residues long. V shed 2 bases and J shed 4 bases, with 14 bases lying between them.

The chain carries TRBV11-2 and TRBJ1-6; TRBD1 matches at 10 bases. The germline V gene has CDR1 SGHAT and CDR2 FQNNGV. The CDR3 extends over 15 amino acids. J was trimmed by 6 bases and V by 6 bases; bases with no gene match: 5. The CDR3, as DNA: TGTGCCAGCAGTCCGACAGGGGGCTTTAATTCACCCCTCCACTTT. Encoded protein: CASSPTGGFNSPLHF.

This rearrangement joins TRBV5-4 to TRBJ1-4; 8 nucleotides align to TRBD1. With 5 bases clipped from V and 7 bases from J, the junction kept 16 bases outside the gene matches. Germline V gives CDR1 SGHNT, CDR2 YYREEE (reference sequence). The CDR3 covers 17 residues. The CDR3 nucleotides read TGTGCCAGCAGACGGTCAGGGGGCGGGGGTAAGGCTGAAAAACTGTTTTTT. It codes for CASRRSGGGGKAEKLFF.

CDR3 bases: TGTGCCAGCAGCCCCGCCAGGGCATCTCACCTGTTTTTT. Its protein is CASSPARASHLFF. The rearrangement uses TRBV7-9 and TRBJ1-4, with D tentatively TRBD1 (5 bases). The CDR3 runs 13 residues. Trimming cost V 5 bases and J 14 bases, with 18 bases left between them. Germline lookup yields CDR1 SEHNR and CDR2 FQNEAQ (reference sequence).

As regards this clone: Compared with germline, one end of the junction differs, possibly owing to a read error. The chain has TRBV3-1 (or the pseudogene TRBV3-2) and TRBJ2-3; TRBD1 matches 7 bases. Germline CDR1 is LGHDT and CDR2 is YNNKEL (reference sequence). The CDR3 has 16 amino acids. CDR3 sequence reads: CAGSPGTGVGTDTQYF. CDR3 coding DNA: TGTGCCGGCAGCCCCGGCACAGGGGTGGGCACAGATACGCAGTATTTT.

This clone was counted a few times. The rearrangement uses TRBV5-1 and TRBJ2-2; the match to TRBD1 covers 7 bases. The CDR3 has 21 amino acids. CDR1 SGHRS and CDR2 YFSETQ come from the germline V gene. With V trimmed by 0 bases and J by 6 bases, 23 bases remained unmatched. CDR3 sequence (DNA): TGCGCCAGCAGCTTGGTTTATCTAGGACAGGTAACCTTAGAGTGCTCCGGGGAGCTGTTTTTT. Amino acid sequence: CASSLVYLGQVTLECSGELFF.

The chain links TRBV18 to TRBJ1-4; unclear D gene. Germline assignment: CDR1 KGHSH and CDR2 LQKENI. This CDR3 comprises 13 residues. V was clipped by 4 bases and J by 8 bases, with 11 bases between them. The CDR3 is CASSQRESEKLFF. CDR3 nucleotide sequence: TGTGCCAGCTCACAACGAGAATCGGAAAAACTGTTTTTT.

The CDR3 is CASSETSGLTNEKLFF. For the CDR3, the DNA is TGTGCCAGCAGTGAAACTTCAGGGCTAACTAATGAAAAACTGTTTTTT. V gene TRBV9 combines with J gene TRBJ1-4; D perhaps matches TRBD1 (5 bases). Germline CDR1 is SGDLS and CDR2 is YYNGEE. With 5 bases removed from V and 1 base from J, the gap between germline ends came to 15 bases. The length of the CDR3 is 16 residues.

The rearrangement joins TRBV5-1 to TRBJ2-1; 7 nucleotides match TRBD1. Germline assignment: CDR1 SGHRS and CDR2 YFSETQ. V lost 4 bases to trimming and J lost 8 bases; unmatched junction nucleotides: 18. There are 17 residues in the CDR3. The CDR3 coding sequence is TGCGCCAGCAGCACCCACAGGGGTTGGGGGCTCGGGGATGAGCAGTTCTTC. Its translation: CASSTHRGWGLGDEQFF. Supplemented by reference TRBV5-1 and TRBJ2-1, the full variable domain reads KAGVTQTPRYLIKTRGQQVTLSCSPISGHRSVSWYQQTPGQGLQFLFEYFSETQRNKGNFPGRFSGRQFSNSRSEMNVSTLELGDSALYLCASSTHRGWGLGDEQFFGPGTRLTVL.

The CDR3: CAWNWGQFSSPLHF. CDR3 coding DNA: TGTGCCTGGAATTGGGGACAGTTTTCTTCACCCCTCCACTTT. This chain uses TRBV30 with TRBJ1-6, with TRBD1 matching 7 bases. J was trimmed by 9 bases and V by 4 bases; bases with no gene match: 9. The CDR3 totals 14 residues. Germline V gene sequence: CDR1 GTSNPN, CDR2 SVGIG (reference sequence).

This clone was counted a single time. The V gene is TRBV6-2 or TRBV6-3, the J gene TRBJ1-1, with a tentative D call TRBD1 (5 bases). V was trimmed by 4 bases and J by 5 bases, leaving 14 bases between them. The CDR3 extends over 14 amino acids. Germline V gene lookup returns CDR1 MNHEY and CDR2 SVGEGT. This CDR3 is CASSSTRGGTEAFF. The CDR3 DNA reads TGTGCCAGCAGTTCAACCCGGGGGGGGACTGAAGCTTTCTTT.

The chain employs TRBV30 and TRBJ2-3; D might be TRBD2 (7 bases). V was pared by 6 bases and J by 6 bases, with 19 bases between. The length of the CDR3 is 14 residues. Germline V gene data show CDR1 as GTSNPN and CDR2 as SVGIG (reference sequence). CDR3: CACLGGGALDTQYF. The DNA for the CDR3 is TGTGCCTGCCTAGGGGGAGGGGCGCTCGATACGCAGTATTTT.

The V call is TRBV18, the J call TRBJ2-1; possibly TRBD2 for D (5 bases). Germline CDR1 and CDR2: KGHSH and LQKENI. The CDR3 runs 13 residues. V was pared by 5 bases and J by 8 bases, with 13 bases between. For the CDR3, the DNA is TGTGCCAGCTCAACGGGGTTCGGCGATGAGCAGTTCTTC. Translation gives CASSTGFGDEQFF.

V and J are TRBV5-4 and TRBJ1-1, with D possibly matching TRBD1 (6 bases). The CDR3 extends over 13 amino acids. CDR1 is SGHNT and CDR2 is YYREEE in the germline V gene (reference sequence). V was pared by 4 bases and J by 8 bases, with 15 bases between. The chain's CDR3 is CASSPRTEGEAFF. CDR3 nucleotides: TGTGCCAGCAGCCCCAGGACAGAGGGGGAAGCTTTCTTT.

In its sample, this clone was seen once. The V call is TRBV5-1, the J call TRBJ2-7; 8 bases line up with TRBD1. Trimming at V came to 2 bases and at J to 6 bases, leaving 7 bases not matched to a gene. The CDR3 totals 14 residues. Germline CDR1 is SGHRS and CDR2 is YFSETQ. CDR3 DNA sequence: TGCGCCAGCAGCTTCGGACAGGGTATGGGCGAGCAGTACTTC. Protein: CASSFGQGMGEQYF.

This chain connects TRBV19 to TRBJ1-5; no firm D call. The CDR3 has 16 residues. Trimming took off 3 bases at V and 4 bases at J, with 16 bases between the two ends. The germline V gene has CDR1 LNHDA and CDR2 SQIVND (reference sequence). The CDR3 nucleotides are TGTGCCAGTAGTATGGAGGAGGGTAGAAGGAATCAGCCCCAGCATTTT. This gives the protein CASSMEEGRRNQPQHF.

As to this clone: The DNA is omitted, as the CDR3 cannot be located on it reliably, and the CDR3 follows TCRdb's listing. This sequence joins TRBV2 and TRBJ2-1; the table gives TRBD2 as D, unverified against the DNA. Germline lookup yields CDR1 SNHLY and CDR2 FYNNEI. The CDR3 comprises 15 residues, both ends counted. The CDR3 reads CASILGTSGYNEQFF.

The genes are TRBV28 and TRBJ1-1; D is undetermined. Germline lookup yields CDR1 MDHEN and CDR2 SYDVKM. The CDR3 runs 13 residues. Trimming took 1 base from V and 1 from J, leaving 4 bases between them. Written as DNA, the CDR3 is TGTGCCAGCAGTTTATCAGGGAACACTGAAGCTTTCTTT. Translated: CASSLSGNTEAFF.

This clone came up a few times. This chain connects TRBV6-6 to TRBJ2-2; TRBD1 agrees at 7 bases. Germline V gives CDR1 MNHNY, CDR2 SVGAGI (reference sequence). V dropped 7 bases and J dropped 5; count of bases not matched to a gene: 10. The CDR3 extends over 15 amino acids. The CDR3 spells CASIVEGARTGELFF. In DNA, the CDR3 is TGTGCCAGCATAGTTGAGGGGGCGAGGACCGGGGAGCTGTTTTTT.

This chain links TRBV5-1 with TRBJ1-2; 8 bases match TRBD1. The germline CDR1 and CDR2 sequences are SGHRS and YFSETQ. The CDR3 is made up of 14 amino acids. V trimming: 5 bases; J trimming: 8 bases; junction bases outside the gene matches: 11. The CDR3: CASRLQGVTRGYTF. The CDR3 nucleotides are TGCGCCAGCAGACTACAGGGGGTTACGAGGGGCTACACCTTC.

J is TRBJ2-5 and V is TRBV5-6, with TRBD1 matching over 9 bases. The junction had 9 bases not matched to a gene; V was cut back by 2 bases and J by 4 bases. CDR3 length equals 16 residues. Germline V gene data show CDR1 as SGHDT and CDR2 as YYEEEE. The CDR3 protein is CASSLVGQGTTETQYF. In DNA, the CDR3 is TGTGCCAGCAGCTTAGTCGGACAGGGGACTACAGAGACCCAGTACTTC.

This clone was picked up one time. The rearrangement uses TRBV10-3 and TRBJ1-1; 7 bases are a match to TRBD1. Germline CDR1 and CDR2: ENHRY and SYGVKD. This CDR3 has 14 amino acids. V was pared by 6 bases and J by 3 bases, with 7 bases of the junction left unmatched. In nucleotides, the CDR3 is TGTGCCATCAGCCTTGACAGGGTGGACACTGAAGCTTTCTTT. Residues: CAISLDRVDTEAFF.

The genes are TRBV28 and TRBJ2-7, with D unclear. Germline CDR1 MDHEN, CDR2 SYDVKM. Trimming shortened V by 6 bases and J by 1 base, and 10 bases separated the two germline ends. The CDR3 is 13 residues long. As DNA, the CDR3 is TGTGCCAGCAGACTACACCGTTCCTACGAGCAGTACTTC. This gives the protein CASRLHRSYEQYF.